The 6 T cell receptor beta chains in this list originate from one sample, sequenced in a study of CD8 T cells in ankylosing spondylitis. General study points: Ankylosing spondylitis blood appeared to be characterized by a TCR beta motif of several highly homologous variants.

The antigens of these receptors remain unknown. TCRdb ran MiXCR on the 5' RACE reads and lists one entry per CDR3 protein. The sample lists a few hundred thousand distinct CDR3 sequences; roughly 8% were seen once. The sample taken for sequencing was blood, either unsorted or a sorted T cell fraction (not recorded which). The receptor set was obtained from a male donor with ankylosing spondylitis.

This clonotype turned up a few times. V and J are TRBV2 and TRBJ2-4; D remains unclear. CDR1 SNHLY and CDR2 FYNNEI come from the germline V gene. The CDR3 spans 15 residues. V was cut by 1 base and J by 1 base, with 8 bases left in between. The CDR3 DNA is TGTGCCAGCAGTGAAGGTGTTTGGGCCAAAAACATTCAGTACTTC. Translation gives CASSEGVWAKNIQYF. The whole variable domain, filled in from reference TRBV2 and TRBJ2-4, reads EPEVTQTPSHQVTQMGQEVILRCVPISNHLYFYWYRQILGQKVEFLVSFYNNEISEKSEIFDDQFSVERPDGSNFTLKIRSTKLEDSAMYFCASSEGVWAKNIQYFGAGTRLSVL.

The V and J genes are TRBV20-1 and TRBJ2-7; D is perhaps TRBD1 (6 bases). The V end lost 6 bases, the J end lost 3 bases, and 18 bases lay between the germline ends. CDR1 is DFQATT, CDR2 SNEGSKA, per germline (reference sequence). The CDR3 loop spans 14 amino acids. The CDR3 coding sequence is TGCAGTGCCAGCCGCGAGGGGACAAACTACGAGCAGTACTTC. This encodes CSASREGTNYEQYF.

The V call is TRBV11-2, the J call TRBJ1-1; D possibly corresponds to TRBD1 (6 bases). V lost 5 bases and J lost 3, with 16 bases in between. This CDR3 is built from 15 residues. The germline V gene encodes CDR1 SGHAT and CDR2 FQNNGV. Here the CDR3 DNA reads TGTGCCAGCAGCGCTTCCTCAGGGGAGGACACTGAAGCTTTCTTT. As protein: CASSASSGEDTEAFF. Filled out from reference TRBV11-2 and TRBJ1-1, the complete variable domain reads EAGVAQSPRYKIIEKRQSVAFWCNPISGHATLYWYQQILGQGPKLLIQFQNNGVVDDSQLPKDRFSAERLKGVDSTLKIQPAKLEDSAVYLCASSASSGEDTEAFFGQGTRLTVV.

This clonotype came up many times. The V gene is TRBV6-5, the J gene TRBJ2-1, with 9 bases aligning to TRBD2. V lost 0 bases, J lost 4 bases, and 7 bases stayed unmatched. The CDR3 is 17 amino acids. Looked up from germline, CDR1 is MNHEY and CDR2 is SVGAGI. The CDR3 nucleotides read TGTGCCAGCAGTTACTCCCCGACTAGCGGATTATACAATGAGCAGTTCTTC. This codes for CASSYSPTSGLYNEQFF.

The chain has TRBV20-1 and TRBJ2-3; D not resolved. V was cut by 5 bases and J by 4 bases, with 10 bases left in between. CDR3 length equals 12 residues. Germline V gives CDR1 DFQATT, CDR2 SNEGSKA (reference sequence). In DNA form, the CDR3 reads TGCAGTGCTCCATCAGGCGCAGATACGCAGTATTTT. Translating it yields CSAPSGADTQYF.

The J gene is TRBJ2-7, the V gene TRBV6-2 or TRBV6-3; 10 bases map to TRBD2. V shed 7 bases and J 3 bases; nucleotides not matched to a gene: 6. CDR1 is MNHEY, CDR2 SVGEGT, per germline. CDR3 length equals 14 residues. The CDR3 region is CASMLAGVRYEQYF. The CDR3 DNA follows: TGTGCCAGCATGCTAGCGGGAGTGCGCTACGAGCAGTACTTC.